This note documents a single T cell receptor beta chain sequence. Its specificity is not known. Method: immunoSEQ multiplex PCR; TCRdb's copy keeps in-frame clones and lacks some. In the table there are more than 95,000 clones, around 89% of which are singletons. The source of the sample is a study of T cell responses to AZD1222 COVID-19 vaccine. Germline CDR1 reads SGHRS; CDR2 reads YFSETQ. Trimming removed 2 bases at V and 0 bases at J, with 14 bases between. The CDR3 runs 16 residues. Study outcomes and limitations: Unmutated regions of variants are reportedly targeted by nearly half of spike-specific TCRs. Among the donors, most were white British and more were female, and clonal diversity was possibly underestimated. Baseline seropositivity characterized only a handful of AZD1222 recipients.

Both about-4-week and about-12-week second-dose recipients were combined. This clonotype was obtained from an adult who received the AZD1222 COVID-19 vaccine. The sequenced sample was peripheral blood, obtained 28 days after the second AZD1222 dose. The chain links TRBV5-1 to TRBJ1-1; D call uncertain. The CDR3 nucleotides are TGCGCCAGCAGCTTCTCCCCAGGCGTCATGAACACTGAAGCTTTCTTT. It encodes CASSFSPGVMNTEAFF.